This T cell receptor (beta chain) was captured in a study of Graves' ophthalmopathy and Graves' hyperthyroidism. Study-wide findings and caveats: A model built from 13 signatures distinguished ophthalmopathy from stable hyperthyroidism with 85% to 90% sensitivity and about 80% specificity.

As for this clonotype: Its specificity is unknown.

Hyperthyroidism patients had new diagnoses, durations under 2 months, and ages of 18 to 65. Among the exclusions were patients with other autoimmune diseases, uncontrolled infections, pregnancy or lactation. CDR3 length: 12 residues. CDR1 is SGHTA, CDR2 FQGNSA, per germline. V lost 5 bases and J lost 7, with 12 bases in between. Amplified material comprised TCR beta CDR3 regions derived from RNA transcripts. Second-round multiplex PCR came after a first-round RT-PCR that employed HTBI primers. A single record per CDR3 protein comes from TCRdb applying MiXCR to the multiplex PCR reads. The sample holds around 1,200,000 distinct CDR3 sequences, about 35% seen once.

This clonotype was obtained from an adult man with Graves' hyperthyroidism. Sequenced sample: peripheral blood or thyroid tissue (not recorded which). V is TRBV7-2 and J is TRBJ2-7; no reliable D call. Here the CDR3 DNA reads TGTACCAGCAGCCGGCGAGCCGGGGAGCAGTACTTC. Translation: CTSSRRAGEQYF. Complete variable domain (other parts from reference TRBV7-2 and TRBJ2-7): GAGVSQSPSNKVTEKGKDVELRCDPISGHTALYWYRQSLGQGLEFLIYFQGNSAPDKSGLPSDRFSAERTGGSVSTLTIQRTQQEDSAVYLCTSSRRAGEQYFGPGTRLTVT.